This is a list of T cell receptor beta chains from one sample in a study of cytomegalovirus exposure and HLA in healthy donors. Data came from immunoSEQ multiplex PCR; TCRdb stores just in-frame clones and leaves some out. The sample lists around 69,000 clones, just over 95% occurring once. Sequenced: PBMCs. Receptor source: a woman aged 18-29 years in good health and CMV-seropositive. Both conserved end residues are part of each CDR3.

v_gene | CDR3aa
TRBV27 | CASSLGQGWNEQFF
TRBV28 | CASVRLVSNQPQHF
TRBV2 | CASSTQGNTIYF
TRBV25-1 | CASSERVTSGTYEQYF
TRBV15 | CATSPGQGVYEQYF
TRBV9 | CASSVGSSTGELFF
TRBV4-3 | CASSPGLAGGSGYEQYF
TRBV14 | CASSQAGGLISGANVLTF
TRBV6-4 | CASSDEGASNEQFF
TRBV7-6 | CASSLFSGKETQYF
TRBV5-1 | CASSPGLAGINEQFF
TRBV4-2 | CASSPRFTGTSGRGAYNEQFF
TRBV5-5 | CASSLGLAVYNEQFF
TRBV7-9 | CASSFETGTGFF
TRBV4-1 | CASREGTRRTDTQYF
TRBV19 | CASSQRTSGITETQYF
TRBV7-2 | CASSLNWSGTGKGYTF
TRBV6-5 | CASSQRGLPDEQFF
TRBV7-9 | CAYTLNRGGNTIYF
TRBV30 | CAWSVLQGWNEQFF
TRBV10-2 | CASSDNHNAGGTQYF
TRBV11-2 | CASSLTGGTDTQYF
TRBV30 | CAWSVLAHQETQYF
TRBV21-1 | CASSNPGNQPQHF
TRBV27 | CASSAPDGLYTDTQYF
TRBV7-9 | CASSFADNQETQYF
TRBV9 | CASSEGTGLPYEQYF
TRBV5-6 | CASSLLSGWYNEQFF
TRBV25-1 | CASSEPAGGSSYEQYF
TRBV27 | CASSLSFGVYEQYF
TRBV4-3 | CASSQVRTSGDEQFF
TRBV28 | CASIPEGTGSYEQYF
TRBV30 | CAWSVLAEGYNEQFF
TRBV28 | CASSLRYGAGKSGANVLTF
TRBV19 | CASSIALGRRNEQFF
TRBV5-6 | CASSLLSGRVEGYTF
TRBV5-4 | CASSEGLAGEQYF
TRBV28 | CASSLVPGQRWQPQHF
TRBV7-2 | CASSNTGGTDTQYF
TRBV9 | CASSVAGGPQETQYF
TRBV11-2 | CASSLDRWGRLTGELFF
TRBV28 | CASSRGVGPNNEQFF
TRBV9 | CASSAIPIRAPGMDEQFF
TRBV7-2 | CASSNEGGYEQFF
TRBV19 | CASRTMGGTQNEQYF
TRBV18 | CASSPGTGGKFGYTF
TRBV5-5 | CASSFGQGGGEKLFF
TRBV4-2 | CASSQEASDSYEQYF
TRBV14 | CASSQGVQGQETQYF
TRBV19 | CASSIVRGSNQPQHF
TRBV7-3 | CASSLTGDLKETQYF
TRBV4-1 | CASSRLIAGTNEKLFF
TRBV28 | CASTGQGAAPSYEQYF
TRBV13 | CASSPRQGLHHEQYF
TRBV19 | CASSIDPWQGSNQPQHF